This passage covers 7 T cell receptor beta chains from one sample sequenced in a study of tumour-infiltrating T cells in Burkitt lymphoma. TCRdb keeps only in-frame clones here, not all; method: immunoSEQ multiplex PCR. The sample includes approximately 46,000 clones, approximately 31% of them seen just once. The sample taken for sequencing was tumor tissue. The receptor set was obtained from a human donor with Burkitt lymphoma.

This clone has just a few counts. V is TRBV18 and J is TRBJ1-1, with unresolved D. The CDR3 is 12 residues long. In germline, CDR1 is KGHSH, CDR2 LQKENI. The V and J ends lost 3 bases and 7 bases respectively, with 9 bases between them. CDR3 loop: CASSPDGFEAFF. For the CDR3, the DNA is TGTGCCAGCTCACCGGACGGGTTTGAAGCTTTCTTT.

V gene TRBV4-1 combines with J gene TRBJ2-5; tentative D call: TRBD2 (7 bases). CDR1 is MGHRA, CDR2 YSYEKL, per germline. Trimming removed 3 bases at V and 5 bases at J, with 10 bases between. The CDR3 covers 13 residues. DNA of the CDR3: TGCGCCAGCAGCCAGGGGGGGCTCGAGACCCAGTACTTC. Translation gives CASSQGGLETQYF.

This clone was counted only a few times. The chain carries TRBV27 and TRBJ1-2, with D perhaps matching TRBD1 (6 bases). Trimming left V 6 bases short and J 4 bases short, with 27 bases between. This CDR3 is built from 18 residues. Germline V CDR1 and CDR2: MNHEY, SMNVEV (reference sequence). The CDR3 loop is CASRFLGLGGKGSYGYTF. The CDR3 DNA sequence: TGTGCCAGCAGATTTTTGGGACTAGGGGGAAAAGGGTCCTATGGCTACACCTTC.

This sequence joins TRBV11-3 and TRBJ2-7; 8 nucleotides align to TRBD1. Germline V gene lookup returns CDR1 SGHNT and CDR2 YENEEA. This CDR3 contains 15 residues. The J segment lost 2 bases and the V segment lost 6 bases, leaving 9 bases of the junction unmatched. The CDR3 loop is CASSQGQGAAYEQYF. CDR3 nucleotide sequence: TGTGCCAGCAGTCAAGGACAGGGTGCAGCCTACGAGCAGTACTTC. Complete variable domain (other parts from reference TRBV11-3 and TRBJ2-7): EAGVVQSPRYKIIEKKQPVAFWCNPISGHNTLYWYLQNLGQGPELLIRYENEEAVDDSQLPKDRFSAERLKGVDSTLKIQPAELGDSAVYLCASSQGQGAAYEQYFGPGTRLTVT.

The V and J genes are TRBV6-6 and TRBJ1-2, with unresolved D. The germline CDR1 and CDR2 sequences are MNHNY and SVGAGI (reference sequence). V dropped 7 bases and J dropped 8 bases, with 14 bases sitting between them. The CDR3 contains 12 residues. The CDR3, as DNA: TGTGCCAGCACCAAAGGCGGGGAGGGCTACACCTTC. It specifies CASTKGGEGYTF.

The chain recombines TRBV2 with TRBJ1-5, with 7 bases identical to TRBD1. The CDR3 is 13 residues long. J was trimmed by 7 bases and V by 6 bases; bases with no gene match: 6. Looked up from germline, CDR1 is SNHLY and CDR2 is FYNNEI. The CDR3 coding sequence is TGTGCCAGCAGGCCCGACAGGGAACAGCCCCAGCATTTT. This encodes CASRPDREQPQHF.

The table lists this clone with a few counts. This chain joins TRBV19 and TRBJ2-2; TRBD2 agrees at 11 bases. Losses at the gene ends were 3 bases for V and 7 bases for J; bases not matched to a gene: 7. CDR3 length equals 16 residues. Germline CDR1 is LNHDA and CDR2 is SQIVND (reference sequence). CDR3: CASSMGSGGANGELFF. The CDR3 region has the DNA TGTGCCAGTAGTATGGGTAGCGGGGGGGCCAACGGGGAGCTGTTTTTT.